The following is a T cell receptor beta chain sequence with its context. The antigen is unknown. A multiplex PCR was run with 60 Vbeta primers and 13 Jbeta primers. Study processing details: There were about 80 million unique TCR beta chains by a later count, and about 12 million of them were shared. Libraries were prepared by immunoSEQ multiplex PCR; TCRdb keeps only in-frame clonotypes and omits some of them. V, J and clone size derive from that table, while D and trimming were established from the DNA sequence. The sample yields some 200,000 clones, 60% to 85% seen once. Germline V gene sequence: CDR1 SGHTA, CDR2 FQGNSA. Germline trimming cut 4 bases from V and 5 bases from J; bases unmatched to any gene: 2. The CDR3 consists of 14 residues. The data were obtained in a study of cytomegalovirus exposure and HLA in healthy donors. Study observations and caveats: Reports indicate that TCR beta sequences accurately predicted the HLA-A and HLA-B alleles of most subjects. Earlier analysis looked at TCR beta V segments, and most were productive about 90% or about 30% of the time. Many donors carried some public TCRs, although rarity characterized most TCR sequences.

This chain connects TRBV7-2 to TRBJ2-5, with 12 bases that match TRBD2. The source material was PBMCs. The origin of this receptor is a man aged 35-49 years in good health and CMV-seronegative. The CDR3 region has the DNA TGTGCCAGCAGCTACGGACTAGCGGGGGAGACCCAGTACTTC. It translates to CASSYGLAGETQYF. The full variable domain, with the rest looked up from reference TRBV7-2 and TRBJ2-5, is GAGVSQSPSNKVTEKGKDVELRCDPISGHTALYWYRQSLGQGLEFLIYFQGNSAPDKSGLPSDRFSAERTGGSVSTLTIQRTQQEDSAVYLCASSYGLAGETQYFGPGTRLLVL.